This T cell receptor beta chain appears in the sequencing data of a study of blood T cell repertoires in COVID-19. V was pared by 0 bases and J by 2 bases, with 9 bases between. The CDR3 has 14 amino acids. CDR1 and CDR2 from the germline V gene are SGHKS and YYEKEE (reference sequence). Sequencing was performed with immunoSEQ multiplex PCR; in TCRdb, only in-frame clones are kept and a portion is missing. Of under 400,000 clones listed, more than 75% are singletons. Sequenced: peripheral blood. This chain links TRBV5-5 with TRBJ2-7; D call uncertain. The sequence was obtained from a woman aged 25 to 45 with COVID-19, enrolled during active disease. The CDR3 bases are TGTGCCAGCAGCTTGGGTCCACAAACCTACGAGCAGTACTTC. This translates into CASSLGPQTYEQYF.